This T cell receptor beta chain was obtained from a study of blood T cell repertoires in COVID-19. Study overall: Acute and convalescent COVID-19 specimens originated in the United States, Italy and Spain.

The table lists this clone with a count of one. Sequencing used immunoSEQ multiplex PCR; TCRdb keeps in-frame clones, though not all of them. The sample lists about 240,000 clones; roughly 82% were seen once. CDR3 length equals 15 residues. CDR1 and CDR2 (germline): SGHAT, FQNNGV. Trimming took 1 base from V and 7 from J, leaving 11 bases between them. The sequenced sample was peripheral blood. The V gene is TRBV11-2, the J gene TRBJ1-6, with D uncertain. The clonotype comes from an elderly man with acute or convalescent COVID-19. The CDR3 DNA reads TGTGCCAGCAGCTTAGTTCCAGAGGGAAATTCACCCCTCCACTTT. Translation gives CASSLVPEGNSPLHF.